This T cell receptor beta chain appears in the sequencing data of a study of cytomegalovirus exposure and HLA in healthy donors. Study-level findings and limits: A later analysis linked a missense DCLRE1C variant to TCR beta V- and J-gene trimming. Previous analysis showed most TCR beta V segments were productive about 90% or about 30% of the time.

Primers: 60 Vbeta forward and 13 Jbeta reverse. The table came from immunoSEQ multiplex PCR; TCRdb's copy has only in-frame clones and leaves some out. Of some 150,000 clones in the sample, 70% to 80% were seen once. Healthy donors of bone marrow made up the group. Nobody wrote down the CMV serostatus of this donor. Notes on this clone: Its antigen is undetermined.

V lost 3 bases to trimming and J lost 2 bases; unmatched junction nucleotides: 1. CDR3 length: 13 residues. Germline CDR1 reads SGHTA; CDR2 reads FQGNSA. Sequenced: PBMCs. The clonotype was recovered from a human donor in good health. J is TRBJ2-7 and V is TRBV7-2; TRBD2 matches at 7 bases. The CDR3 DNA sequence: TGTGCCAGCAGCTTCGCGGGAGCCTACGAGCAGTACTTC. Translation: CASSFAGAYEQYF.